This T cell receptor beta chain was sequenced during a study of blood T cell repertoires in COVID-19. Germline V gene data show CDR1 as SNHLY and CDR2 as FYNNEI. V gave up 4 bases and J gave up 5 bases; unmatched junction bases: 6. The CDR3 loop spans 16 amino acids. TCRdb's table, derived via immunoSEQ multiplex PCR, lists solely in-frame clones and lacks some. Of 300,000 to 450,000 clones listed, 70% to 90% are singletons. The source is a woman younger than 35 who had recovered from COVID-19. The sample comprised PBMCs or T cells enriched from blood (not recorded which). This rearrangement joins TRBV2 to TRBJ2-2, with 11 bases lining up with TRBD1. CDR3 protein: CASSGQDRGLTGELFF. CDR3 bases: TGTGCCAGCAGTGGACAGGACAGGGGGCTAACCGGGGAGCTGTTTTTT.